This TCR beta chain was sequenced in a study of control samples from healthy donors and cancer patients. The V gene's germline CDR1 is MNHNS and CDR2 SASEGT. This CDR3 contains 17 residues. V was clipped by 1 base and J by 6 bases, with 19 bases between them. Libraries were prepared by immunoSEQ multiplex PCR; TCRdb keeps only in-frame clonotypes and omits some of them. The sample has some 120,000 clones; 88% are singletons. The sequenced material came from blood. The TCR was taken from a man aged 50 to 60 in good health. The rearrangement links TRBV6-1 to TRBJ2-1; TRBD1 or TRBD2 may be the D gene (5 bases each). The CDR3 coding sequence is TGTGCCAGCAGTGAAGGGGCCTTTGGGACGACACTCAATGAGCAGTTCTTC. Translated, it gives CASSEGAFGTTLNEQFF.